The clone carrying this T cell receptor beta chain was observed a few times. After removal of 6 bases from V and 0 bases from J, the junction contained 9 bases not matched to a gene. Germline V lookup: CDR1 MDHEN, CDR2 SYDVKM. The CDR3 loop spans 16 amino acids. This entry is derived from a study of blood T cell repertoires in COVID-19. Study-wide context: Spain, Italy and the United States supplied samples that represented acute and convalescent COVID-19. T cells, B-cell-depleted T cells, or PBMCs provided the cDNA or gDNA that served as material.

Original analysis: Amplification of reference gene primers provided the estimated nucleated cell counts. Sequencing was performed with immunoSEQ multiplex PCR; in TCRdb, only in-frame clones are kept and a portion is missing. V, J and clone size reflect that table, while D and trimming were determined from the DNA. The sample consists of 130,000 or so clones, more than 65% of them appearing once. The sample consisted of peripheral blood. The TCR sequence derives from a woman aged 70-85 years with acute or convalescent COVID-19. The chain carries TRBV28 and TRBJ1-1; 8 positions agree with TRBD1. The CDR3 DNA is TGTGCCAGCAGACTACAGGGGGGCGACATGAACACTGAAGCTTTCTTT. It specifies CASRLQGGDMNTEAFF.